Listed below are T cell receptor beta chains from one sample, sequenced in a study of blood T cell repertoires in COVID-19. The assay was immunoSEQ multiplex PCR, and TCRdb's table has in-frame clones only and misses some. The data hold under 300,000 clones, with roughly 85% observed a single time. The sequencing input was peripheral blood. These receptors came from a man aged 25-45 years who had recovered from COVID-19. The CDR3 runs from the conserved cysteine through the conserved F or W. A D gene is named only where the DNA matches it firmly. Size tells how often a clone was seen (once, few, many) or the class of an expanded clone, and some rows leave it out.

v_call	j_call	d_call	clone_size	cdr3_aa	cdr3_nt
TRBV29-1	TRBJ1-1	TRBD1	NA	CSAQWGEVTGPAFF	TGCAGCGCCCAATGGGGGGAGGTGACAGGGCCCGCTTTCTTT
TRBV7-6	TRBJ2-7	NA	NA	CASSAVGTSWGGEQYF	TGTGCCAGCAGCGCCGTGGGGACATCGTGGGGTGGCGAGCAGTACTTC
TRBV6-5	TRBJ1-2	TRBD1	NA	CASRTGTERYGYTF	TGTGCCAGCAGGACGGGGACAGAGAGGTATGGCTACACCTTC
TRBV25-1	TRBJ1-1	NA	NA	CASSIQNTEAFF	TGTGCCAGCAGTATACAAAACACTGAAGCTTTCTTT
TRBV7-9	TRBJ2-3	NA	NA	CASSFPRAGDTQYF	TGTGCCAGCAGCTTCCCGAGGGCGGGAGATACGCAGTATTTT
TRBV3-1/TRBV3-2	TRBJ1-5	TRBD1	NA	CASSQEGTGNQPQHF	TGTGCCAGCAGCCAAGAAGGGACAGGCAATCAGCCCCAGCATTTT
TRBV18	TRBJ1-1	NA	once	CASSPVDSTVAFF	TGTGCCAGCTCACCAGTAGACAGCACCGTAGCTTTCTTT
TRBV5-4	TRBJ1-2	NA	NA	CASSHLLRTEHPFSYGYTF	TGTGCCAGCAGCCATCTCCTAAGGACAGAGCACCCTTTCTCATATGGCTACACCTTC
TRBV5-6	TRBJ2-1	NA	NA	CASSLVGRIEQFF	TGTGCCAGCAGCTTGGTAGGGAGGATTGAGCAGTTCTTC
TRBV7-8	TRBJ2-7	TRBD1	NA	CASSLTDRDYEQYF	TGTGCCAGCAGCCTCACGGACAGGGACTACGAGCAGTACTTC
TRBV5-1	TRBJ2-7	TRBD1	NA	CASSLVSGQLYEQYF	TGCGCCAGCAGCTTGGTCTCGGGACAGCTCTACGAGCAGTACTTC
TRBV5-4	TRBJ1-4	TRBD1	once	CASSPEGASNEKLFF	TGTGCCAGCAGCCCGGAGGGGGCCTCTAATGAAAAACTGTTTTTT
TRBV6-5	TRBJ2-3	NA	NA	CASSYGGLGEQYF	TGTGCCAGCAGTTACGGGGGACTGGGGGAGCAGTATTTT
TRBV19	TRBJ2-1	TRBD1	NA	CASSIFPGDRGRDEQFF	TGTGCCAGTAGTATTTTCCCCGGCGACAGGGGCCGGGATGAGCAGTTCTTC
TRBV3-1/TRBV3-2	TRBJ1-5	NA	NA	CASSQGSQPQHF	TGTGCCAGCAGCCAGGGGAGCCAGCCCCAGCATTTT
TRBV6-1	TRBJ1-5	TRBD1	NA	CASSEPPGTEISNQPQHF	TGTGCCAGCAGTGAACCCCCCGGGACAGAGATTAGCAATCAGCCCCAGCATTTT
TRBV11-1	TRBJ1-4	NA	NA	CASRGSEKLFF	TGTGCCTCGCGAGGGTCTGAAAAACTGTTTTTT
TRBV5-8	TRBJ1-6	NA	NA	CASSARRGTYNSPLHF	TGTGCCAGCAGCGCCAGGCGGGGTACCTATAATTCACCCCTCCACTTT
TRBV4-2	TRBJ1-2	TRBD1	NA	CASSQGQGVGYTF	TGTGCCAGCAGCCAAGGACAGGGGGTAGGCTACACCTTC
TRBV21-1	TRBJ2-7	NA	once	CASSTPTSSYEQYF	TGTGCCAGCAGCACCCCCACTAGCTCCTACGAGCAGTACTTC
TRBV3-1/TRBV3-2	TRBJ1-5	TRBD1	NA	CASSQDGQGYQPQHF	TGTGCCAGCAGCCAAGACGGACAGGGGTATCAGCCCCAGCATTTT
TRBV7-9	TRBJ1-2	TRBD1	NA	CASGMTGRSYTF	TGTGCCAGCGGAATGACAGGGCGGAGCTACACCTTC
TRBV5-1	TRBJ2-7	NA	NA	CASSRGLTYEQYF	TGCGCCAGCAGCCGCGGACTGACCTACGAGCAGTACTTC
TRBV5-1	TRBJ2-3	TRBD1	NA	CASTPGQGTDTQYF	TGCGCCAGCACTCCGGGACAGGGCACAGATACGCAGTATTTT
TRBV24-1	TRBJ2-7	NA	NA	CATSDTYEQYF	TGTGCCACCAGTGACACCTACGAGCAGTACTTC
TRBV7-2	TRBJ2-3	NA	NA	CASSSNPWSRDTQYF	TGTGCCAGCAGCTCTAACCCCTGGAGCCGAGATACGCAGTATTTT
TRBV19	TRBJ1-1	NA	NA	CASSIAGSTEAFF	TGTGCCAGTAGTATAGCCGGGTCCACTGAAGCTTTCTTT
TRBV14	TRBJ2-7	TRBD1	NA	CASSSGTVNFYEQYF	TGTGCCAGCAGCTCCGGGACAGTCAATTTTTACGAGCAGTACTTC
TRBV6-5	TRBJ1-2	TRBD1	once	CASRRGQVINYGYTF	TGTGCCAGCAGGAGGGGACAGGTGATTAACTATGGCTACACCTTC
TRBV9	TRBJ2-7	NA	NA	CASSRSGGQLYEQYF	TGTGCCAGCAGCCGCTCCGGGGGACAGCTCTACGAGCAGTACTTC
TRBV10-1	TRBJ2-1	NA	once	CASSEDSGGHYNEQFF	TGCGCCAGCAGTGAAGACTCGGGGGGCCATTACAATGAGCAGTTCTTC
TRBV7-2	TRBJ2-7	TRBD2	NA	CASSLALGRLAGSSYEQYF	TGTGCCAGCAGCTTAGCGCTAGGTCGACTAGCGGGAAGCTCCTACGAGCAGTACTTC
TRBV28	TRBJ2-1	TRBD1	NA	CASSFRGQLPYNEQFF	TGTGCCAGCAGTTTCAGGGGGCAATTACCCTACAATGAGCAGTTCTTC
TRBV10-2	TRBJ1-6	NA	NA	CASSEQGYNSPLHF	TGCGCCAGCAGTGAACAGGGTTACAATTCACCCCTCCACTTT
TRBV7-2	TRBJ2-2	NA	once	CASSLVAYGIYTGELFF	TGTGCCAGCAGCTTAGTGGCTTACGGGATTTACACCGGGGAGCTGTTTTTT
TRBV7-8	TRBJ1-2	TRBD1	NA	CASSFRQGYGYTF	TGTGCCAGCAGCTTTAGACAGGGCTATGGCTACACCTTC
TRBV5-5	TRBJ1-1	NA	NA	CASSFNTGRQISEAFF	TGTGCCAGCAGTTTTAATACAGGGCGCCAAATTAGTGAAGCTTTCTTT
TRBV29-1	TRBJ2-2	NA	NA	CSVVTGTGELFF	TGCAGCGTCGTAACAGGGACCGGGGAGCTGTTTTTT
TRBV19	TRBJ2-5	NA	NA	CASSIAVQGWETQYF	TGTGCCAGTAGTATAGCGGTTCAGGGTTGGGAGACCCAGTACTTC
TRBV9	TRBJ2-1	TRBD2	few	CASAGGTYNEQFF	TGTGCCAGCGCGGGGGGCACCTACAATGAGCAGTTCTTC
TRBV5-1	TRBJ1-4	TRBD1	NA	CASSYGQGLTTNEKLFF	TGCGCCAGCAGCTACGGACAGGGCCTAACAACTAATGAAAAACTGTTTTTT
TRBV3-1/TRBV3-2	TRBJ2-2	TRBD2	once	CASSRGLENTGELFF	TGTGCCAGCAGCCGCGGACTAGAAAACACCGGGGAGCTGTTTTTT
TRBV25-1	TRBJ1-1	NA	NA	CASSPREEWSEAFF	TGTGCCAGCAGTCCCAGGGAGGAATGGAGTGAAGCTTTCTTT
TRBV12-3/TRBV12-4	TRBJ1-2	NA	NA	CASSFEAYGYTF	TGTGCCAGCAGTTTCGAAGCTTATGGCTACACCTTC
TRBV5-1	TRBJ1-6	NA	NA	CASSNTWLDITSPLHF	TGCGCCAGCAGCAACACATGGCTCGATATTACTTCACCCCTCCACTTT
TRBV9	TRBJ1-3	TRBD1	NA	CASSFFGTGYPGNTIYF	TGTGCCAGCAGCTTTTTTGGGACAGGGTATCCTGGAAACACCATATATTTT
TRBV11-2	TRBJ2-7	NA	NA	CASSLGQESYEQYF	TGTGCCAGCAGCTTAGGACAGGAGTCCTACGAGCAGTACTTC
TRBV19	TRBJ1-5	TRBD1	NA	CASSRDPGGWNNQPQHF	TGTGCCAGTAGTAGAGACCCAGGGGGCTGGAACAATCAGCCCCAGCATTTT
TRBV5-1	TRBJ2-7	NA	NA	CASKIPRGSYEQYF	TGCGCCAGCAAAATTCCCAGGGGATCCTACGAGCAGTACTTC
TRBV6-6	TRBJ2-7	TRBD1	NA	CASSYSIQGPYEQYF	TGTGCCAGCAGTTACTCGATACAGGGGCCTTACGAGCAGTACTTC
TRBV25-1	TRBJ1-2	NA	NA	CASSEYSTDGYTF	TGTGCCAGCAGTGAATATTCGACAGATGGCTACACCTTC
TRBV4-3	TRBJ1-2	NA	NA	CASSQDRGGAYGYTF	TGCGCCAGCAGCCAGGATCGGGGGGGGGCTTATGGCTACACCTTC
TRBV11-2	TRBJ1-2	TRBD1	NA	CASSLDRDTGYTF	TGTGCCAGCAGCCTAGACAGGGACACTGGCTACACCTTC
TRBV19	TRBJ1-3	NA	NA	CASGTTYSGNTIYF	TGTGCCAGTGGGACAACTTACTCTGGAAACACCATATATTTT
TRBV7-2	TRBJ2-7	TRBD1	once	CASSFDRTGGEQYF	TGTGCCAGCAGCTTCGATCGGACAGGTGGCGAGCAGTACTTC
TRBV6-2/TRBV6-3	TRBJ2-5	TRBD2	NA	CASSSLAGGLGYEETQYF	TGTGCCAGCAGTTCCTTAGCGGGGGGGCTGGGATATGAAGAGACCCAGTACTTC
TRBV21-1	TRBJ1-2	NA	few	CASSAPGTACYYGYTF	TGTGCCAGCAGCGCACCCGGGACAGCCTGTTACTATGGCTACACCTTC
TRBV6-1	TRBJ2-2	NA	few	CASSEIRGLTGELFF	TGTGCCAGCAGTGAGATTAGGGGACTCACCGGGGAGCTGTTTTTT
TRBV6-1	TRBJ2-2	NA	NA	CASSERTGELFF	TGTGCCAGCAGTGAACGCACCGGGGAGCTGTTTTTT